Sequencing of this T cell receptor (beta chain) was carried out in a study of regulatory T cells in long-lasting Graves disease. The CDR3 runs to 14 residues. The V end was cut by 3 bases, the J end by 0 bases, with 6 bases between. Only a few counts were recorded for this clonotype. Time point indicated: persistent/refractory GD, antithyroid drugs over 5 years with positive TRAb. RNA from PBMCs was the source of the TCR library. Construction of TCR beta libraries relied on iRepertoire HTBI primers and on Arm-PCR targeting CDR3 regions. In the original workflow: Spanning all samples, the identified segments comprised around 60 TRBV and about 15 TRBJ. TCRdb re-derived calls from the multiplex PCR reads in MiXCR, one entry per CDR3 protein. Here the V and J calls rest on TCRdb's processing, not on the authors' analysis. The sample holds approximately 400,000 distinct CDR3 sequences; about 20% are singletons and the top ten take about 27%.

Here the sequenced sample was peripheral blood mononuclear cells (PBMCs), taken when the disease was refractory, from a patient treated with antithyroid drugs. The source is a female donor with Graves disease. This chain joins TRBV12-3 or TRBV12-4 and TRBJ1-5; D is ambiguous. Here the CDR3 DNA reads TGTGCCAGCAGTTTCGCCAGTAGCAATCAGCCCCAGCATTTT. It yields the protein CASSFASSNQPQHF.